The entry that follows covers one TCR beta chain sequence. This entry comes from a study of blood T cell repertoires in COVID-19. On the study more broadly: Sample material is recorded as cDNA or gDNA derived from T cells, B-cell-depleted T cells, or PBMCs.

Germline V gene data show CDR1 as MNHEY and CDR2 as SVGEGT. The CDR3 spans 15 residues. V was shortened by 1 base and J by 0 bases, with 10 bases between the two germline ends. Produced via immunoSEQ multiplex PCR; TCRdb's table is partial and in-frame only. The sample lists some 120,000 clones, 83% occurring once. The sample taken for sequencing was peripheral blood. V and J are TRBV6-2 or TRBV6-3 and TRBJ2-7; weak D call: TRBD2 (6 bases). This TCR was sampled from a man aged 25-45 years with acute or convalescent COVID-19. The CDR3 DNA reads TGTGCCAGCAGTTACTGGGCGGGGAGCTCCTACGAGCAGTACTTC. Translated: CASSYWAGSSYEQYF.